These 9 T cell receptor beta chains share one sample of origin, sequenced in a study of blood T cell repertoires in COVID-19. Generated by immunoSEQ multiplex PCR, the TCRdb table keeps only in-frame clones and is missing some. This sample has about 190,000 clones; about 88% occur once, and the top ten carry 2.5% to 3.5%. Sequenced input: peripheral blood. These receptors all stem from a woman aged 25 to 39 with active or convalescent COVID-19.

This chain uses TRBV18 with TRBJ1-2; D possibly corresponds to TRBD1 (5 bases). The CDR3 sequence is 14 residues long. Germline V lookup: CDR1 KGHSH, CDR2 LQKENI. V was clipped by 0 bases and J by 4 bases, with 9 bases between them. DNA of the CDR3: TGTGCCAGCTCACCACCAACAGGAACCTATGGCTACACCTTC. Protein sequence: CASSPPTGTYGYTF.

The chain uses TRBV7-9 and TRBJ2-2; D possibly corresponds to TRBD1 (6 bases). Germline V CDR1 and CDR2: SEHNR, FQNEAQ (reference sequence). The V end lost 3 bases, the J end lost 7 bases, and 9 bases lay between the germline ends. This CDR3 comprises 13 residues. CDR3 DNA sequence: TGTGCCAGCAGCTTGACAGGTCGCGGGGAGCTGTTTTTT. Amino acid sequence: CASSLTGRGELFF.

The chain employs TRBV14 and TRBJ2-7; D gene unclear. The CDR3 is 14 residues long. CDR1 is SGHDN and CDR2 is FVKESK in the germline V gene. Trimming removed 1 base from V and 2 bases from J, with 9 bases in between. This CDR3 reads CASSQGLVAYEQYF. CDR3 DNA: TGTGCCAGCAGCCAAGGACTGGTTGCCTACGAGCAGTACTTC.

This clone was detected only once. Other DNA sequences in this specimen translate into the identical CDR3. The chain combines TRBV18 with TRBJ2-7, with a tentative D call TRBD1 (6 bases). Germline lookup yields CDR1 KGHSH and CDR2 LQKENI. This CDR3 spans 12 amino acids. V lost 5 bases and J lost 3, with 8 bases in between. Written as DNA, the CDR3 is TGTGCCAGCTCATTACAGGGCTACGAGCAGTACTTC. It yields the protein CASSLQGYEQYF.

The chain recombines TRBV11-3 with TRBJ2-7, with 12 bases identical to TRBD2. Germline assignment: CDR1 SGHNT and CDR2 YENEEA. Trimming removed 5 bases from V and 2 bases from J; junction bases left unmatched: 4. The CDR3 totals 15 residues. This chain's CDR3 is CASSALAGGAYEQYF. CDR3 sequence (DNA): TGTGCCAGCAGCGCCCTAGCGGGGGGGGCCTACGAGCAGTACTTC.

V usage is TRBV2 and J usage is TRBJ2-5, with 7 bases matching TRBD1. CDR3 length: 14 amino acids. Germline V gives CDR1 SNHLY, CDR2 FYNNEI. V lost 3 bases, J lost 5 bases, and 6 bases stayed unmatched. The CDR3 nucleotides are TGTGCCAGCAGTGACGACAGGGCCAGGGAGACCCAGTACTTC. Translating gives CASSDDRARETQYF.

The chain has TRBV30 and TRBJ1-6; D is possibly TRBD1 (5 bases). CDR1 and CDR2 (germline): GTSNPN, SVGIG (reference sequence). V lost 0 bases to trimming and J lost 7 bases, with 10 bases between them. The CDR3 is made up of 14 amino acids. The CDR3 DNA follows: TGTGCCTGGAGTGTAGTACAGGAAAATTCACCCCTCCACTTT. Amino acids: CAWSVVQENSPLHF.

The chain recombines TRBV6-4 with TRBJ1-2, with D possibly being TRBD1 (5 bases). The CDR3 runs 14 residues. Germline lookup yields CDR1 MRHNA and CDR2 SNTAGT. Trimming stripped 2 bases from V and 2 bases from J, with 9 bases between. The CDR3 is CASSDGAANYGYTF. CDR3 DNA: TGTGCCAGCAGTGACGGGGCCGCGAACTATGGCTACACCTTC.

This clone is a singleton in its sample. This chain uses TRBV30 with TRBJ1-6; 8 bases match TRBD1. V shed 5 bases and J 11 bases; nucleotides not matched to a gene: 11. CDR1 is GTSNPN, CDR2 SVGIG, per germline (reference sequence). The CDR3 has 14 residues. The DNA of the CDR3 is TGTGCCTGGGGAGGGGACAGGAAAATTCCACCCCTCCACTTT. Encoded protein: CAWGGDRKIPPLHF.